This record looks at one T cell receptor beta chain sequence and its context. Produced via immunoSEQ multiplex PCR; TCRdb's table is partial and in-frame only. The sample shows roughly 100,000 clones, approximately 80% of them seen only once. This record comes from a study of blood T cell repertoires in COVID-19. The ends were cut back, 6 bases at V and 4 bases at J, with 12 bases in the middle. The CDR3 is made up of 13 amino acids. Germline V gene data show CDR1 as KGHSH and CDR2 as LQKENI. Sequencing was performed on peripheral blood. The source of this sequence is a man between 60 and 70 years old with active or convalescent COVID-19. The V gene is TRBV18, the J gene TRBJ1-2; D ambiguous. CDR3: CASSPRVSYGYTF. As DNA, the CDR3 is TGTGCCAGCTCGCCCCGGGTCTCCTATGGCTACACCTTC. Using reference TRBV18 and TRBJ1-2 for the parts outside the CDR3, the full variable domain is NAGVMQNPRHLVRRRGQEARLRCSPMKGHSHVYWYRQLPEEGLKFMVYLQKENIIDESGMPKERFSAEFPKEGPSILRIQQVVRGDSAAYFCASSPRVSYGYTFGSGTRLTVV.